This T cell receptor beta chain stems from a study of T cells after yellow fever vaccination. This clonotype was recorded many times. Via MiXCR, TCRdb re-called the 5' RACE reads, giving one row per CDR3 protein. The sample has hundreds of thousands of distinct CDR3 sequences; 6.2% are singletons. The CDR3 extends over 12 amino acids. Trimming shortened V by 2 bases and J by 5 bases, and 6 bases separated the two germline ends. Germline V gene lookup returns CDR1 SEHNR and CDR2 FQNEAQ (reference sequence). The chain recombines TRBV7-9 with TRBJ2-5; D call uncertain. The receptor was derived from a man younger than 40 who received the YFV17D yellow fever vaccine. This specimen was PBMCs, taken 5 days after the yellow fever booster vaccination. CDR3 bases: TGTGCCAGCAGCTTAAAAGCGGAGACCCAGTACTTC. Its translation is CASSLKAETQYF.